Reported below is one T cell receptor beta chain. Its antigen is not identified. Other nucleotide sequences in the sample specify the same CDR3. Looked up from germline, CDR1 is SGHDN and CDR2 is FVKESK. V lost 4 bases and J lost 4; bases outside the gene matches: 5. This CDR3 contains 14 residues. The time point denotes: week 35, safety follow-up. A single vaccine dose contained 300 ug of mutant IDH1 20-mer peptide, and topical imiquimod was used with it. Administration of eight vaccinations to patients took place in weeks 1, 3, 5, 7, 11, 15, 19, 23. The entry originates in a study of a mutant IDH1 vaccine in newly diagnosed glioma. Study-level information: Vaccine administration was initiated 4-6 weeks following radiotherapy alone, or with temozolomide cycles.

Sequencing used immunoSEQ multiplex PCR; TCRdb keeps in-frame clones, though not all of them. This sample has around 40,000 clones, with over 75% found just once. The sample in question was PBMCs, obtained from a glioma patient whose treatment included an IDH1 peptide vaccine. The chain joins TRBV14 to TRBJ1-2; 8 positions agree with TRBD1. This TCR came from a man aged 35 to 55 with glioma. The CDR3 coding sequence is TGTGCCAGCAGCCGAGACAGGGGAGGCTATGGCTACACCTTC. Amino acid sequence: CASSRDRGGYGYTF.